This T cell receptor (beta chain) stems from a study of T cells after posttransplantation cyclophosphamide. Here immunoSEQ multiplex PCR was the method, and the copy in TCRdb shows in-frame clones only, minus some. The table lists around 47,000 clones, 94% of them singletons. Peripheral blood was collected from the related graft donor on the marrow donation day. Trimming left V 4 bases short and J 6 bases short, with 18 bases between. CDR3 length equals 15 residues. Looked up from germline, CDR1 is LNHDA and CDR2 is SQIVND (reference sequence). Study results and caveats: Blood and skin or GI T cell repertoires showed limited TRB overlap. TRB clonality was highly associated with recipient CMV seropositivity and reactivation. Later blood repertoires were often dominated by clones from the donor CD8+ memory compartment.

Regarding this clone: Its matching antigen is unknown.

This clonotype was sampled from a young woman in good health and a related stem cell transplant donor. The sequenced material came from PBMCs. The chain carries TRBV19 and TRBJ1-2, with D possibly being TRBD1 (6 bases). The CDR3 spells CASSRSGEGLDGYTF. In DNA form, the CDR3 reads TGTGCCAGTAGTAGATCAGGGGAAGGATTAGATGGCTACACCTTC.